This TCR beta chain comes out of a study of OX40 agonist ivuxolimab in advanced cancers. Regarding this clone: Its antigen is unknown.

Notes on the study in general: At 0.1 to 3.0 mg/kg and by week 6, clonal expansion occurred in CD4+ and CD8+ blood T cells.

Germline CDR1 is SGHTA and CDR2 is FQGNSA. This CDR3 is 15 amino acids long. V was trimmed by 1 base and J by 4 bases, leaving 13 bases between them. Only in-frame clones appear in the TCRdb table, and some are missing; sequencing was by immunoSEQ multiplex PCR. The sample includes around 70,000 clones, 65% to 90% of them seen just once. The chain is built from TRBV7-2 and TRBJ1-1, with a weak D call TRBD1 (5 bases). The sequence derives from an adult with an advanced solid tumor such as melanoma, head and neck, liver or kidney cancer. The sequencing here drew on CD4+ or CD8+ T cells sorted from blood, taken in a trial of the OX40 agonist ivuxolimab. The CDR3: CASSLGFSGVTEAFF. The DNA for the CDR3 is TGTGCCAGCAGCTTAGGGTTCTCGGGGGTCACTGAAGCTTTCTTT. Full variable domain (rest looked up from reference TRBV7-2 and TRBJ1-1): GAGVSQSPSNKVTEKGKDVELRCDPISGHTALYWYRQSLGQGLEFLIYFQGNSAPDKSGLPSDRFSAERTGGSVSTLTIQRTQQEDSAVYLCASSLGFSGVTEAFFGQGTRLTVV.